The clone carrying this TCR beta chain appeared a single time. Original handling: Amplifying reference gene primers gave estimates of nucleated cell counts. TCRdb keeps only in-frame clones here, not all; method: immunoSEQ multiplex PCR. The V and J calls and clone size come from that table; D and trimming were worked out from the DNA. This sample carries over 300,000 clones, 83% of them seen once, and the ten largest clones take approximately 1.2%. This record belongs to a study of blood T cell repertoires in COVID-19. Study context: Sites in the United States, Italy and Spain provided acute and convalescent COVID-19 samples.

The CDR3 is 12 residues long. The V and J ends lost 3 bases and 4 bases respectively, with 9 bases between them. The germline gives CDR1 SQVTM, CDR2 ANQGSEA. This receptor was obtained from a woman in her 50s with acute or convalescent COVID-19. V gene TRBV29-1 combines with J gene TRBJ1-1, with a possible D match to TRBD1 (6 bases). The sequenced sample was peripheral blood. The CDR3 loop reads CSVEAQGTEAFF. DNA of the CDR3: TGCAGCGTTGAGGCACAGGGCACTGAAGCTTTCTTT.